This T cell receptor (beta chain) appears in the sequencing data of a study of T cells expressing NK-cell markers. Study-level background: In the group of eight sequenced donors, seven were HCMV-seropositive and one was seronegative.

This CDR3 region has 14 residues. Germline loops: CDR1 LNHDA, CDR2 SQIVND (reference sequence). TCRdb reworked the 5' RACE reads into one entry per CDR3 protein, no DNA. The listing contains 500,000 to 700,000 distinct CDR3 sequences. The sequence was collected from a man aged 18 to 30 in good health. Material: blood T cells: a sorted CD56 or NKG2C T cell subset, CD4+ or CD8+ T cells, or bulk PBMC T cells (not recorded which). V usage is TRBV19 and J usage is TRBJ2-1; TCRdb reports TRBD2, a call that lacks DNA to check it against. CDR3 residues: CASSSTRRSGEQFF. Complete variable domain (other parts from reference TRBV19 and TRBJ2-1): DGGITQSPKYLFRKEGQNVTLSCEQNLNHDAMYWYRQDPGQGLRLIYYSQIVNDFQKGDIAEGYSVSREKKESFPLTVTSAQKNPTAFYLCASSSTRRSGEQFFGPGTRLTVL.